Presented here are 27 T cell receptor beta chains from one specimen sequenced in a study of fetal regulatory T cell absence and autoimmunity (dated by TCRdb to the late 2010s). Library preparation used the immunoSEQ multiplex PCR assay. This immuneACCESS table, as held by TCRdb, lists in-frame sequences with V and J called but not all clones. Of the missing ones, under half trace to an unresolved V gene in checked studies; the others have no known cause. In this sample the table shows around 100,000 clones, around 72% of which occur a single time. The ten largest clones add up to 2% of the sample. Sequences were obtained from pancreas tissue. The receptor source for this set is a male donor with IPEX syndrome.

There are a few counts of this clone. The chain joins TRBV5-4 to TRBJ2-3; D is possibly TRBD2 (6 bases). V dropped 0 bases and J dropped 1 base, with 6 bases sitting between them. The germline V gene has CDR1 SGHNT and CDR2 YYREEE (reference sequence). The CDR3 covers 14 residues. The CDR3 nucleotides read TGTGCCAGCAGCTTGGCGGGGGGCACAGATACGCAGTATTTT. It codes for CASSLAGGTDTQYF.

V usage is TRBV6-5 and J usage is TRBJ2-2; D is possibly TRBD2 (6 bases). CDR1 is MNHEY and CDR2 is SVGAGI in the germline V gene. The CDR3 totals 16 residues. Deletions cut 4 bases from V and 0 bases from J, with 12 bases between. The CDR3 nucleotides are TGTGCCAGCAGTTTCTCCGGGACTTCGAACACCGGGGAGCTGTTTTTT. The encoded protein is CASSFSGTSNTGELFF.

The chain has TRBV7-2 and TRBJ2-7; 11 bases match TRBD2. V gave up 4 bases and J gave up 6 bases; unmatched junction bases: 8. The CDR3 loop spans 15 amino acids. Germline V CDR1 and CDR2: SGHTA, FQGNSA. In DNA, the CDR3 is TGTGCCAGCAGCTCCACCGCTAGCGGGGGGCGCGAGCAGTACTTC. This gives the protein CASSSTASGGREQYF. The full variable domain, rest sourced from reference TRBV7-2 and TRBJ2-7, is GAGVSQSPSNKVTEKGKDVELRCDPISGHTALYWYRQSLGQGLEFLIYFQGNSAPDKSGLPSDRFSAERTGGSVSTLTIQRTQQEDSAVYLCASSSTASGGREQYFGPGTRLTVT.

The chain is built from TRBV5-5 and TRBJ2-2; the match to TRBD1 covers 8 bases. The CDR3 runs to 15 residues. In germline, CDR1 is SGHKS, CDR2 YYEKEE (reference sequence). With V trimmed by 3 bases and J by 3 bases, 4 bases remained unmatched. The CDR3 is CASSYRDRYTGELFF. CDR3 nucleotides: TGTGCCAGCAGCTACCGGGACAGGTACACCGGGGAGCTGTTTTTT.

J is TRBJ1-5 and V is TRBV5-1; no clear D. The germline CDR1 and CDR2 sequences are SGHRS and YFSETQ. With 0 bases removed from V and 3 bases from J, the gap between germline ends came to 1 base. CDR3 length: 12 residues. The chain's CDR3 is CASSLANQPQHF. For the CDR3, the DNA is TGCGCCAGCAGCTTGGCCAATCAGCCCCAGCATTTT.

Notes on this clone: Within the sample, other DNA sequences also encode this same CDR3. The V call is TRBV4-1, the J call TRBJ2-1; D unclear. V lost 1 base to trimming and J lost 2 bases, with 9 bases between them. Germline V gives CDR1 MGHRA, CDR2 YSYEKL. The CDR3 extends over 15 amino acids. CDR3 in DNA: TGCGCCAGCAGCCAAGGGGGTTACCCCTACAATGAGCAGTTCTTC. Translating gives CASSQGGYPYNEQFF.

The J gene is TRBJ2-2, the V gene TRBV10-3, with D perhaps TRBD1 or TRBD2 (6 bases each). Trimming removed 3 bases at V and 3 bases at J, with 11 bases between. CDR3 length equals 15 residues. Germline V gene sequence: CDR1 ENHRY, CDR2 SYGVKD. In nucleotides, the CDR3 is TGTGCCATCAGTGAAACGGGGGCCTACACCGGGGAGCTGTTTTTT. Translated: CAISETGAYTGELFF.

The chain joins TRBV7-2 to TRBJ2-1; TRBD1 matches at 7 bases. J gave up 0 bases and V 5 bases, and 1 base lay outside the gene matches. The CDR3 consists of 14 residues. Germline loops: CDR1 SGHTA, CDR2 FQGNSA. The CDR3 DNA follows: TGTGCCAGCAGCCGGGACAGCTCCTACAATGAGCAGTTCTTC. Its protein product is CASSRDSSYNEQFF.

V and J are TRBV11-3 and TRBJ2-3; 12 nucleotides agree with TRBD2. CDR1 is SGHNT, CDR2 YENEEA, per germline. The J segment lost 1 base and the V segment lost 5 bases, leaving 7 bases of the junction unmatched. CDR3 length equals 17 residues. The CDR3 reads CASSPGLAGLRTDTQYF. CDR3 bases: TGTGCCAGCAGCCCGGGACTAGCGGGCTTACGCACAGATACGCAGTATTTT.

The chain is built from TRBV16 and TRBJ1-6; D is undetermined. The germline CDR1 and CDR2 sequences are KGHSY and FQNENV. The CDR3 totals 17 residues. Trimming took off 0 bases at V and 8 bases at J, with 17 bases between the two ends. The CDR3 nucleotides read TGTGCCAGCAGCCAATCATATTCAACACCCGCCTATTCACCCCTCCACTTT. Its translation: CASSQSYSTPAYSPLHF.

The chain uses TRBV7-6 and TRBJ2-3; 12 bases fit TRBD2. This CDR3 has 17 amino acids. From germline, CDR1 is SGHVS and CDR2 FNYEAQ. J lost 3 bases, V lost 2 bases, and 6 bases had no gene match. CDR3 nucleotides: TGTGCCAGCAGCTTATCTCTCCTAGCGGGAGGGACAGATACGCAGTATTTT. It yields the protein CASSLSLLAGGTDTQYF.

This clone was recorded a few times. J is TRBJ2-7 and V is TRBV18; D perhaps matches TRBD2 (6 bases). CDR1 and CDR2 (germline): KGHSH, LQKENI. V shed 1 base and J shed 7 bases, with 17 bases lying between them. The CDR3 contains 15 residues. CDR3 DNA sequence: TGTGCCAGCTCACCACGGCGGGGAGAACTGGGAGAGCAGTACTTC. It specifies CASSPRRGELGEQYF.

CDR3 nucleotides: TGTGCCAGCAGTTACTCGACTAGCGGCACCGGGGAGCTGTTTTTT. Amino acid sequence: CASSYSTSGTGELFF. This chain joins TRBV6-5 and TRBJ2-2; 9 bases match TRBD2. CDR1 and CDR2 from the germline V gene are MNHEY and SVGAGI. Trimming cost V 0 bases and J 4 bases; bases outside gene matches: 0. There are 15 residues in the CDR3.

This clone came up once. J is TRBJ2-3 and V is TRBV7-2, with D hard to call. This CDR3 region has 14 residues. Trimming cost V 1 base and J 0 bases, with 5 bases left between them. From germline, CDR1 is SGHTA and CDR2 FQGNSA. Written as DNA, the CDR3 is TGTGCCAGCAGCTTAGGGCTGAGCACAGATACGCAGTATTTT. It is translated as CASSLGLSTDTQYF.

This CDR3 is CASSQVAAGGFEQYF. The CDR3 nucleotides read TGCGCCAGCAGCCAAGTGGCCGCGGGGGGGTTCGAGCAGTACTTC. The chain uses TRBV4-1 and TRBJ2-7, with 9 bases that match TRBD2. V lost 1 base and J lost 6; bases outside the gene matches: 7. Germline assignment: CDR1 MGHRA and CDR2 YSYEKL. This CDR3 region has 15 residues.

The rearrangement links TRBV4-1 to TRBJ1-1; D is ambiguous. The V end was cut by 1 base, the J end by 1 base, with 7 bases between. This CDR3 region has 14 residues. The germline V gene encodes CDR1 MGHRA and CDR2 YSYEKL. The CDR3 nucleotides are TGCGCCAGCAGCCAAGGGTTTGAGAACACTGAAGCTTTCTTT. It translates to CASSQGFENTEAFF.

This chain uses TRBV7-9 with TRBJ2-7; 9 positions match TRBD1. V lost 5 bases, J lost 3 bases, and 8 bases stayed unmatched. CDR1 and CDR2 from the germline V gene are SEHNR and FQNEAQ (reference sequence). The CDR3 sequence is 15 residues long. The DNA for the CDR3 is TGTGCCAGCAGCCCCCCATACAGGGGGCTCTACGAGCAGTACTTC. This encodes CASSPPYRGLYEQYF.

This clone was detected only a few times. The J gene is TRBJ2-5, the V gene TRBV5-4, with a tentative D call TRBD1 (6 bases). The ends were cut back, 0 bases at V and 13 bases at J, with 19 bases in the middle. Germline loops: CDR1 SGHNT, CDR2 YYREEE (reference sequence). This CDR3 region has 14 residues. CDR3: CASSLASEGRDTYF. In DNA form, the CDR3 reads TGTGCCAGCAGCTTGGCCAGCGAAGGCAGGGACACGTACTTC.

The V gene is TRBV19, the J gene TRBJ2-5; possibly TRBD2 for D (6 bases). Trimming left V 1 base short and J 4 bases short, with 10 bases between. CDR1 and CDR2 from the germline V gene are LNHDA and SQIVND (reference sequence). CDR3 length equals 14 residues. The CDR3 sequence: CASSIGNGGETQYF. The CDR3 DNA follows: TGTGCCAGTAGTATAGGAAACGGGGGAGAGACCCAGTACTTC.

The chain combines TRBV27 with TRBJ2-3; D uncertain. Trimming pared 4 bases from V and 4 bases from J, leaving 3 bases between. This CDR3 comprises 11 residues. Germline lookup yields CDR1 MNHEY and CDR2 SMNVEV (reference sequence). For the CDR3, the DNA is TGTGCCAGCAGTTCTGCAGATACGCAGTATTTT. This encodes CASSSADTQYF.

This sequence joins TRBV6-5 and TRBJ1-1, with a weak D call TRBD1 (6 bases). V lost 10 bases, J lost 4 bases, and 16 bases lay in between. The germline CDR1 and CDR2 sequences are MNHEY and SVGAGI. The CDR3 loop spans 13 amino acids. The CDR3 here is CAISDSLGTEAFF. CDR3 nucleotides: TGTGCCATTTCGGACAGCCTAGGCACTGAAGCTTTCTTT.

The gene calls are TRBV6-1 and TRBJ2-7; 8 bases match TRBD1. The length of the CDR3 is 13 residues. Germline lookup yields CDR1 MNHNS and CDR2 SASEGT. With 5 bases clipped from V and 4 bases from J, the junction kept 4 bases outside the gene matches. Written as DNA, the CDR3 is TGTGCCAGCAGTACCAGACAGGGGTACGAGCAGTACTTC. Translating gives CASSTRQGYEQYF.

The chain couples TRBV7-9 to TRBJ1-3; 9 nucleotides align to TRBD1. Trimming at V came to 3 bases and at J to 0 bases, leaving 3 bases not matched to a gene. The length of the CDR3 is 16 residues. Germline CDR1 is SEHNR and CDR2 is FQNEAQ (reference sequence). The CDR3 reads CASSFDRGSSGNTIYF. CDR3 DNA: TGTGCCAGCAGCTTCGACAGGGGGAGCTCTGGAAACACCATATATTTT.

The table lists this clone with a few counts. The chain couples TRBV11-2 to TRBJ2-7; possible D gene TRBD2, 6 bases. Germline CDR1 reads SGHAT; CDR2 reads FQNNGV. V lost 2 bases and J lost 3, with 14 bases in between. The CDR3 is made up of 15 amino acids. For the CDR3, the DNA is TGTGCCAGCAGCTTAATAACGGGAGATGGCTACGAGCAGTACTTC. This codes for CASSLITGDGYEQYF.

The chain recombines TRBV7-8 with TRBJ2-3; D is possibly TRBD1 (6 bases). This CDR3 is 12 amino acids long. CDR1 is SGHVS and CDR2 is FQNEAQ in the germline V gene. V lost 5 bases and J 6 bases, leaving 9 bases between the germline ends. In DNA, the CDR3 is TGTGCCAGCAGCCAGGGGACGGATACGCAGTATTTT. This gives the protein CASSQGTDTQYF.

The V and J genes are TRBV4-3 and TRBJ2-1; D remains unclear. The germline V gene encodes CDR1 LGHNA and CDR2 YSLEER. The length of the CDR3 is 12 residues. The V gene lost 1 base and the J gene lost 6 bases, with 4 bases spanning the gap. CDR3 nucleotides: TGCGCCAGCAGCCAAGCAGGCAATGAGCAGTTCTTC. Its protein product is CASSQAGNEQFF.

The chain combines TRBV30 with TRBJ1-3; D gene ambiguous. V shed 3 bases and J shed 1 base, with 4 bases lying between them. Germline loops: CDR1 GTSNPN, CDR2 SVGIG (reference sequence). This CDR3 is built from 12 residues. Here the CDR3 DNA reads TGTGCCTGGAGCGCATCTGGAAACACCATATATTTT. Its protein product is CAWSASGNTIYF.